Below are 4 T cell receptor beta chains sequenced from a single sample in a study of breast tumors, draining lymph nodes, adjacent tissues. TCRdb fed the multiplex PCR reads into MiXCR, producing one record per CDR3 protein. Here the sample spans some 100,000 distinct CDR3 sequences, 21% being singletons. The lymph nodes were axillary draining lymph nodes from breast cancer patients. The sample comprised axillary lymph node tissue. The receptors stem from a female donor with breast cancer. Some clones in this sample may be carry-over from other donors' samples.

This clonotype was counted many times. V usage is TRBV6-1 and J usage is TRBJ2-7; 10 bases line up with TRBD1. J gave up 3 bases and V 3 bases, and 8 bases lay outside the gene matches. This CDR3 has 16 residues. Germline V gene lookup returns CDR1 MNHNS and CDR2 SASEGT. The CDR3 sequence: CASSDPNRDRGYEQYF. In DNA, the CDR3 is TGTGCCAGCAGTGATCCCAACCGGGACAGGGGCTACGAGCAGTACTTC.

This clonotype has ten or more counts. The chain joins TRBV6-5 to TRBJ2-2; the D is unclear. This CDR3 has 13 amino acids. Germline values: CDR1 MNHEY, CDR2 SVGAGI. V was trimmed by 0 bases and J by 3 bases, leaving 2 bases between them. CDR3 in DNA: TGTGCCAGCAGTTACTCGTACACCGGGGAGCTGTTTTTT. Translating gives CASSYSYTGELFF.

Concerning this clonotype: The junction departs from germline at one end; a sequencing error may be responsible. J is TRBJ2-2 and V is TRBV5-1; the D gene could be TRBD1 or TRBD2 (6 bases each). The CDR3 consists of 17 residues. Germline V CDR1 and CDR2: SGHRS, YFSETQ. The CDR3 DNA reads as TGCGCCAGCGGCTTGGGGGCCGGGGGCCCGAACACCGGGGAGCTGTTTTTT. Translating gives CASGLGAGGPNTGELFF.

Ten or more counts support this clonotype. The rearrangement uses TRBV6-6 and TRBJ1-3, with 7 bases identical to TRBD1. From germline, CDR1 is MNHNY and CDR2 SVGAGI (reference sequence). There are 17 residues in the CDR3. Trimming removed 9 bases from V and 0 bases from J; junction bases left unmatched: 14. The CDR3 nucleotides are TGTGCCAGTCGGGACAGCGGTAGGGGGATCTCTGGAAACACCATATATTTT. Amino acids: CASRDSGRGISGNTIYF.